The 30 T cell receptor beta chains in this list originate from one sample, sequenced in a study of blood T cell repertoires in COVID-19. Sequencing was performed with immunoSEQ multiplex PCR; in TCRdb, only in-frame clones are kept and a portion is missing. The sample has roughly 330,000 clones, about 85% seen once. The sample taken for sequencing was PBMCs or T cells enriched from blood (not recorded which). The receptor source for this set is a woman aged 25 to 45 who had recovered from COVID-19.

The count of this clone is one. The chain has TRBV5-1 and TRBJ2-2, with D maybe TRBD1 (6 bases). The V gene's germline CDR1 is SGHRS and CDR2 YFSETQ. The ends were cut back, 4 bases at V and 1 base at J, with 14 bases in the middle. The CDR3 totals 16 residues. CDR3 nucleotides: TGCGCCAGCAGCGCTTCCCCGACAGGGAACACCGGGGAGCTGTTTTTT. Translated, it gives CASSASPTGNTGELFF.

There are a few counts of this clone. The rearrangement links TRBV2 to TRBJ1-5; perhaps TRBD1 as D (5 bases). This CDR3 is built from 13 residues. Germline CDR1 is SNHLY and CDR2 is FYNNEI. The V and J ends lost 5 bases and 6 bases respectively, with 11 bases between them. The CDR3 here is CASSIQGSQPQHF. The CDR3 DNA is TGTGCCAGCAGTATCCAGGGTAGTCAGCCCCAGCATTTT.

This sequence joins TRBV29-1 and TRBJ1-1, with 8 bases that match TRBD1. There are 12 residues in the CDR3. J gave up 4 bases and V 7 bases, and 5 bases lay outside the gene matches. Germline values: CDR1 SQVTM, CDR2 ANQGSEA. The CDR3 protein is CSAQGAVTEAFF. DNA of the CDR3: TGCAGCGCTCAGGGGGCAGTCACTGAAGCTTTCTTT.

The CDR3 loop reads CASSLDRGLTEAFF. Written as DNA, the CDR3 is TGTGCCAGCAGCTTAGACAGGGGGCTAACTGAAGCTTTCTTT. The genes are TRBV7-2 and TRBJ1-1, with TRBD1 matching over 9 bases. Germline V gives CDR1 SGHTA, CDR2 FQGNSA. The CDR3 sequence is 14 residues long. J gave up 5 bases and V 1 base, and 2 bases lay outside the gene matches.

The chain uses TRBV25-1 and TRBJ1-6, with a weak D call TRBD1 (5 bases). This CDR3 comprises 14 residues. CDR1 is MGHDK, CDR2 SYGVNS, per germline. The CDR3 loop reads CVPRDYSYNSPLHF. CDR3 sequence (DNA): TGTGTCCCCAGGGATTACTCCTATAATTCACCCCTCCACTTT. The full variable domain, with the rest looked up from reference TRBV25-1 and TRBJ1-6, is EADIYQTPRYLVIGTGKKITLECSQTMGHDKMYWYQQDPGMELHLIHYSYGVNSTEKGDLSSESTVSRIRTEHFPLTLESARPSHTSQYLCVPRDYSYNSPLHFGNGTRLTVT.

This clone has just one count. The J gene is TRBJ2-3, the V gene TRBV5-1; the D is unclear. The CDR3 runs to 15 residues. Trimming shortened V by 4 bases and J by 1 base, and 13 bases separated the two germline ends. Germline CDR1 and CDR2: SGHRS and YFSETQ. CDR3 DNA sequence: TGCGCCAGCAGCCCAACGAGAGGTGGCACAGATACGCAGTATTTT. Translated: CASSPTRGGTDTQYF.

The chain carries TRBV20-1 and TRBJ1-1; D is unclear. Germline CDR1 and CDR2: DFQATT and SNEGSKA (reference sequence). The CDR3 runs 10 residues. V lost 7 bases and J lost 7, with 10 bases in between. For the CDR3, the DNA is TGCAGTGGTGCAGCGGGTGAAGCTTTCTTT. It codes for CSGAAGEAFF.

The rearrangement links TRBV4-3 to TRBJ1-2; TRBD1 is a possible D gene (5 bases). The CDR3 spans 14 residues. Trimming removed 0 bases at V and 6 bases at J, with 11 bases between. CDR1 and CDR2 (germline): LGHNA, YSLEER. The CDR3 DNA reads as TGCGCCAGCAGCCAAGAGGCGGCAGGGAATGGCTACACCTTC. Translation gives CASSQEAAGNGYTF.

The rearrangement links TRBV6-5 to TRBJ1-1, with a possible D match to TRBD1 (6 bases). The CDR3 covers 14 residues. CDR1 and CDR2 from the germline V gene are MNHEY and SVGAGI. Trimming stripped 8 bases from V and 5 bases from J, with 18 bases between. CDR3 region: CASGFGTGQTEAFF. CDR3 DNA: TGTGCCAGCGGATTCGGAACAGGGCAGACTGAAGCTTTCTTT.

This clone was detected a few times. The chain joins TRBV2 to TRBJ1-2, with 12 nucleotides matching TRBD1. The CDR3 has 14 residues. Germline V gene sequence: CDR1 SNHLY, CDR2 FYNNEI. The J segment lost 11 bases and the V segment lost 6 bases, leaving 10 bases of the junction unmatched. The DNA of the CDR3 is TGTGCCAGCAGCTGGGGACAGGGGGCCCCCTTATACACCTTC. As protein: CASSWGQGAPLYTF.

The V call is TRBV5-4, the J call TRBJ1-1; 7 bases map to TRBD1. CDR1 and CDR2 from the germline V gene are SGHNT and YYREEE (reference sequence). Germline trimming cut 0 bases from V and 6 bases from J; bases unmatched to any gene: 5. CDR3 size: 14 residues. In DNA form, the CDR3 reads TGTGCCAGCAGCTTGGAAGAGGGGGCGTCTGAAGCTTTCTTT. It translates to CASSLEEGASEAFF.

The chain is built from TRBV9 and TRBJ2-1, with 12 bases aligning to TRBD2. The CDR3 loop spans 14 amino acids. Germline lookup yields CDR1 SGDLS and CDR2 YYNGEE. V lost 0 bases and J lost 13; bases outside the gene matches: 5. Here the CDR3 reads CASSVEELAGGQFF. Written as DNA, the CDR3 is TGTGCCAGCAGCGTAGAGGAACTAGCGGGGGGACAGTTCTTC.

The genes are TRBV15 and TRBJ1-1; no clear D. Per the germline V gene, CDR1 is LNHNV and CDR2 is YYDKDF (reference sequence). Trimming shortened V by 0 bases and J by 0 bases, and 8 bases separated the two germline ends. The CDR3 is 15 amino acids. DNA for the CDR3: TGTGCCACCAGCAGAGATAGATTGGTGAACACTGAAGCTTTCTTT. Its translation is CATSRDRLVNTEAFF.

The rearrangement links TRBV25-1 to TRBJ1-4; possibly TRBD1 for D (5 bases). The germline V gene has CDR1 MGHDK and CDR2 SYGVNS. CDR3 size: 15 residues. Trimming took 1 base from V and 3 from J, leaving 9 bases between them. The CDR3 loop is CASSEWGGSNEKLFF. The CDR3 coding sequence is TGTGCCAGCAGTGAATGGGGGGGGTCTAATGAAAAACTGTTTTTT.

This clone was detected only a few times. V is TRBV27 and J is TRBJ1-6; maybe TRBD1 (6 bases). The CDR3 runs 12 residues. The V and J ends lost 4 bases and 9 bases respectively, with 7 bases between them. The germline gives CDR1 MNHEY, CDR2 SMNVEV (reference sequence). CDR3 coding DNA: TGTGCCAGCAGTTCGACAGGTTCACCCCTCCACTTT. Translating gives CASSSTGSPLHF.

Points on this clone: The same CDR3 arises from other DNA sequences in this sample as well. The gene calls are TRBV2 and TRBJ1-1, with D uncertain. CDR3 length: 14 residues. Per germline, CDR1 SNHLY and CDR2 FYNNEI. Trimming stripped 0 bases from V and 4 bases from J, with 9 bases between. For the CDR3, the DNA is TGTGCCAGCAGTGAAGCACGGGGTCCCACTGAAGCTTTCTTT. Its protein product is CASSEARGPTEAFF.

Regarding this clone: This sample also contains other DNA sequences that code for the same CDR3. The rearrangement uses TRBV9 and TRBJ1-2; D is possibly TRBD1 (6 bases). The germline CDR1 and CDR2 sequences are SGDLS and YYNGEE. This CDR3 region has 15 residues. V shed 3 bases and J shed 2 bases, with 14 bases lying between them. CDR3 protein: CASSAGTGPNYGYTF. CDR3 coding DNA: TGTGCCAGCAGCGCCGGAACAGGGCCCAACTATGGCTACACCTTC.

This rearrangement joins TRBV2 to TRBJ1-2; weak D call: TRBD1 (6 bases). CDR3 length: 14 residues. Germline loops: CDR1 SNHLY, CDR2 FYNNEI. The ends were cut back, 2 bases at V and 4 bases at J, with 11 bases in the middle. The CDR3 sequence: CASSELRGGYGYTF. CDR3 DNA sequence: TGTGCCAGCAGTGAACTCAGGGGTGGCTATGGCTACACCTTC. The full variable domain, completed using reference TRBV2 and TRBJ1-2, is EPEVTQTPSHQVTQMGQEVILRCVPISNHLYFYWYRQILGQKVEFLVSFYNNEISEKSEIFDDQFSVERPDGSNFTLKIRSTKLEDSAMYFCASSELRGGYGYTFGSGTRLTVV.

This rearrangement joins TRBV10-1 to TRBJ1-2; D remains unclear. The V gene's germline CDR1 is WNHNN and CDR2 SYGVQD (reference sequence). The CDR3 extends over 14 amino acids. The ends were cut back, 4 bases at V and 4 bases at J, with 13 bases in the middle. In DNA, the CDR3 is TGCGCCAGCAGTGTACCGGGTAGTCGCTATGGCTACACCTTC. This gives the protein CASSVPGSRYGYTF.

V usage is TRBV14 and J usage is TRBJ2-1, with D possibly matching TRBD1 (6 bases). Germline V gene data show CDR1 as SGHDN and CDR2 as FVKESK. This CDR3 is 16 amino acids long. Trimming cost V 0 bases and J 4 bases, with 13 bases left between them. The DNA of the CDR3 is TGTGCCAGCAGCCAAGATCGGGGACATTCGTACAATGAGCAGTTCTTC. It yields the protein CASSQDRGHSYNEQFF. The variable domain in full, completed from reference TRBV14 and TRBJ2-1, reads EAGVTQFPSHSVIEKGQTVTLRCDPISGHDNLYWYRRVMGKEIKFLLHFVKESKQDESGMPNNRFLAERTGGTYSTLKVQPAELEDSGVYFCASSQDRGHSYNEQFFGPGTRLTVL.

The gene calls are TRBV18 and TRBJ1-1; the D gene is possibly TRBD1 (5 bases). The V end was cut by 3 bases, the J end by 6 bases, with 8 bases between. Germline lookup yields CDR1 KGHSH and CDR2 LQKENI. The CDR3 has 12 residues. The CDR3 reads CASSPQTAEAFF. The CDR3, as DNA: TGTGCCAGCTCACCTCAGACAGCTGAAGCTTTCTTT.

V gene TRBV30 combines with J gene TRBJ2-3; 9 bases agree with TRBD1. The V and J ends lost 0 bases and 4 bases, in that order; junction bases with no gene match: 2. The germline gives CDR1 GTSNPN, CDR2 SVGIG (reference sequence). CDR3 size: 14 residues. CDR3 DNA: TGTGCCTGGAGTGTAACAGGGGGCCCAGATACGCAGTATTTT. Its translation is CAWSVTGGPDTQYF.

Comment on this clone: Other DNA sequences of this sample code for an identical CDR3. The chain's CDR3 is CASSRGYEQYF. CDR3 nucleotide sequence: TGCGCCAGCAGTAGGGGCTACGAGCAGTACTTC. The J gene is TRBJ2-7, the V gene TRBV5-1; tentatively, D is TRBD1 (5 bases). Per germline, CDR1 SGHRS and CDR2 YFSETQ. The CDR3 length is 11 residues. V dropped 5 bases and J dropped 3 bases, with 6 bases sitting between them. The whole variable domain, filled in from reference TRBV5-1 and TRBJ2-7, reads KAGVTQTPRYLIKTRGQQVTLSCSPISGHRSVSWYQQTPGQGLQFLFEYFSETQRNKGNFPGRFSGRQFSNSRSEMNVSTLELGDSALYLCASSRGYEQYFGPGTRLTVT.

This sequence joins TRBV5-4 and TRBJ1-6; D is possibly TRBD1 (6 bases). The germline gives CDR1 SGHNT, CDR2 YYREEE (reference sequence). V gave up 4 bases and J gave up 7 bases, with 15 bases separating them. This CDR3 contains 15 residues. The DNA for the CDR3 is TGTGCCAGCAGCCCGGAACGGACAGTCAATTCACCCCTCCACTTT. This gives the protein CASSPERTVNSPLHF.

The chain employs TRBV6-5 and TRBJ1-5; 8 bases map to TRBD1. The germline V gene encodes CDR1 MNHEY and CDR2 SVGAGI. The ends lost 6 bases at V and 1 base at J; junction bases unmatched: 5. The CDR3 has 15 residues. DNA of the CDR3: TGTGCCAGCAGCCTCACAGGGGGAAGCAATCAGCCCCAGCATTTT. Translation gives CASSLTGGSNQPQHF.

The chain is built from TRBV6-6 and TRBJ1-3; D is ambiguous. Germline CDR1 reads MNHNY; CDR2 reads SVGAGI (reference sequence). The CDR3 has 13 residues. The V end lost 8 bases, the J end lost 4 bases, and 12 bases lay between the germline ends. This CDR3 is CASSVPGGNTIYF. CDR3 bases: TGTGCCAGCTCCGTCCCGGGAGGAAACACCATATATTTT.

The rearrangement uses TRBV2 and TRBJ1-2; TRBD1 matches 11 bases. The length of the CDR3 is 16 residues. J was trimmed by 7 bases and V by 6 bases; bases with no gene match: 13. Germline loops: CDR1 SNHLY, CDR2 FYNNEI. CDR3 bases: TGTGCCAGCAGCTATGCCGGGGGACAGGGGGTTGGTGGCTACACCTTC. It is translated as CASSYAGGQGVGGYTF.

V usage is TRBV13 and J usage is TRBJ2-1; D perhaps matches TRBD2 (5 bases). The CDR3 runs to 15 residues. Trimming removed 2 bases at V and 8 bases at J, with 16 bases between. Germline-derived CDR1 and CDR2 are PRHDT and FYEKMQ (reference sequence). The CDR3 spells CASSLRHRGFDEQFF. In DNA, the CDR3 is TGTGCCAGCAGCTTAAGGCATCGGGGTTTCGATGAGCAGTTCTTC.

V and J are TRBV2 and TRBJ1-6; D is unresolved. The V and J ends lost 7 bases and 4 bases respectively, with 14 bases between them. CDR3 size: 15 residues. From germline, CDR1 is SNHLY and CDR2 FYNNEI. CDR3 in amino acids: CASTRLKNYNSPLHF. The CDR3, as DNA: TGTGCCAGCACCCGACTCAAGAATTATAATTCACCCCTCCACTTT. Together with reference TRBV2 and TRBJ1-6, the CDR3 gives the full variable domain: EPEVTQTPSHQVTQMGQEVILRCVPISNHLYFYWYRQILGQKVEFLVSFYNNEISEKSEIFDDQFSVERPDGSNFTLKIRSTKLEDSAMYFCASTRLKNYNSPLHFGNGTRLTVT.

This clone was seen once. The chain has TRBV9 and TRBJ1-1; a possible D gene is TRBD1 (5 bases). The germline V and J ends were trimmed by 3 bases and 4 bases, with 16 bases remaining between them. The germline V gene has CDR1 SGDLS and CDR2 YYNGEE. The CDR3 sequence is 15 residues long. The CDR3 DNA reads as TGTGCCAGCAGCGCCGCGGGGGGACGATTCACTGAAGCTTTCTTT. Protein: CASSAAGGRFTEAFF.